Given below is one T cell receptor beta chain in context. Mismatch with germline at one junction end may stem from a read error. In the study's own analysis: For nucleated cells, counts were estimated from reference gene primer amplification. Sequenced by immunoSEQ multiplex PCR; TCRdb stores in-frame clones only, minus some. From that table come the V and J calls and clone size; the DNA was used to work out D and trimming. The sample lists hundreds of thousands of clones, more than 60% seen once, with around 4.1% in the top ten. This record belongs to a study of blood T cell repertoires in COVID-19. Study-level information: Sites in the United States, Italy and Spain provided acute and convalescent COVID-19 samples. Sources were T cells, B-cell-depleted T cells, or PBMCs; the material itself was cDNA or gDNA.

The CDR3 consists of 13 residues. CDR1 SGHDT and CDR2 YYEEEE come from the germline V gene. The TCR comes from a middle-aged woman with active or convalescent COVID-19. The rearrangement joins TRBV5-6 to TRBJ1-4; D unclear. Sequencing input: peripheral blood. The chain's CDR3 is CASSPFNPGSQVF. The CDR3 DNA sequence: TGTGCCAGCAGCCCCTTTAACCCGGGATCGCAGGTTTTT.